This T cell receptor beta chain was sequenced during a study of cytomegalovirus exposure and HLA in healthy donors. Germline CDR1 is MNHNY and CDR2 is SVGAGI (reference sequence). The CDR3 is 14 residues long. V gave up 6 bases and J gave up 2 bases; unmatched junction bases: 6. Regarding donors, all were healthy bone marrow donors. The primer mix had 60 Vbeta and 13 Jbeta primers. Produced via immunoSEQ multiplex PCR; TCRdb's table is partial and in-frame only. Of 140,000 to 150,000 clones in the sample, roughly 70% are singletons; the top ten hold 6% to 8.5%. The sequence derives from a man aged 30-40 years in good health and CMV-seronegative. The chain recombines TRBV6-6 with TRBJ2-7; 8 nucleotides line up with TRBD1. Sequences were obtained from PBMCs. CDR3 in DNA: TGTGCCAGCAGCCCGGACAGGGAGGCCTACGAGCAGTACTTC. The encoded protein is CASSPDREAYEQYF.